This TCR beta chain derives from a study of cytotoxic CD8 clonotypes in ibrutinib-treated CLL (dated by TCRdb to the early 2020s). Study-wide context: The cohort was composed of 11 relapsed/refractory and around 15 treatment-naive patients; IGHV unmutated status was identified in 17 patients. Partial responses were observed in about 25 patients and complete responses in 2; after a median follow-up of 68 months, remission was maintained in 14 patients and progression was observed in some 12. Response samples were obtained after a median of roughly 13 months of treatment, with a range of roughly 6 to 40 months. On average, each sample yielded some 250,000 productive templates and about 95,000 productive rearrangements. Of the 90 or so participants in the trial, roughly 26 had longitudinal samples available. Cryopreserved peripheral blood mononuclear cells were obtained before treatment, at response, and at either sustained remission or disease progression. Patients were still on ibrutinib when every remission and progressive disease sample was collected. Study-wide findings and limitations: Sampling times were not matched between sustained-remission and progressing patients, and lymph node repertoires were not studied. Baseline clonality exceeded that of age-matched healthy donors and correlated strongly with circulating CD8+ T-cell counts. Clonality increased at ibrutinib response, stayed stable in sustained remission, and fell back toward baseline at progression. Public clonotypes were rare and either shrank or stayed stable during treatment, and the rise in clonality at ibrutinib response reflected expansion of private clonotypes.

Worth noting for this clone: The antigen it recognizes is unknown. Base qualities are missing; no much larger clone stands one base away.

Each clonotype received, on average, around 10x coverage in deep resolution sequencing performed on a MiSeq, where the target depth lay between 1 in 1 million and 1 in 200,000 T cells. The immunoSEQ hsTCRB Kit was used to generate the TCR beta libraries. In the authors' own workflow: The data were analyzed with ImmunoSEQ Analyzer and ImmunoSEQ Data Assistant, and V, D and J gene assignments followed IMGT definitions. Clonality, which ranges from 0 to 1, was calculated by subtracting the normalized Shannon entropy of productive rearrangement frequencies from one. Only overrepresented clonotypes making up at least 0.05% of each patient's repertoire were included in the public clonotype analysis. Fewer than 15 age-matched healthy donor repertoires from immuneACCESS served as clonality controls. Imported from immuneACCESS, the table was reduced by TCRdb to in-frame sequences with V and J called. These copies leave out some clones; in studies compared against another copy, an unresolved V gene accounts for under half, and the cause of the remainder is not known. V and J calls and clone size are as listed in that table; D and trimming were resolved from the DNA. This sample gives about 300,000 clones in total; 67% of them show up just once. Just under 6.5% of the sample is in the top ten clones.

For TCR beta library preparation, roughly 2 micrograms of genomic DNA were isolated from cryopreserved PBMCs. High-throughput TCR beta sequencing was performed on longitudinal blood samples from CLL patients receiving ibrutinib monotherapy. The patients took part in an open-label, single-center phase 2 trial of ibrutinib monotherapy. V is pared back by 0 bases and J by 9 bases, with 12 bases lying between the germline termini. The cysteine opens and the phenylalanine closes a CDR3 of 14 amino acids. The CDR3 DNA has 42 bases and is translated from base 1. Via the germline V gene, CDR1 is SGHTA and CDR2 FQGTGA.

This TCR came from a human donor with chronic lymphocytic leukemia. The V and J segments used are TRBV7-3 and TRBJ2-1; the D call is possibly TRBD1 or TRBD2, each sharing 5 bases. Material: PBMCs, obtained after 36 months of ibrutinib treatment. The bases are TGTGCCAGCAGCTTAACTTTGGGGGTTGGTGAGCAGTTCTTC. This translates into CASSLTLGVGEQFF.